These 28 T cell receptor beta chains were all obtained from the same sample, sequenced in a study of T cell responses to AZD1222 COVID-19 vaccine. Measured with immunoSEQ multiplex PCR; TCRdb has only the in-frame clones, and not every one. The table records around 100,000 clones, around 82% of them present only once. The sample in question was peripheral blood, obtained on day 0 of AZD1222 vaccination. The source is an adult in good health.

This clone was observed a single time. The chain employs TRBV5-4 and TRBJ2-3; D unresolved. The germline CDR1 and CDR2 sequences are SGHNT and YYREEE (reference sequence). The CDR3 consists of 12 residues. V was cut by 3 bases and J by 7 bases, with 9 bases left in between. The CDR3 here is CASSSYSNTQYF. CDR3 DNA sequence: TGTGCCAGCAGCTCGTACTCAAATACGCAGTATTTT.

The chain employs TRBV24-1 and TRBJ1-2, with a weak D call TRBD1 (6 bases). The germline gives CDR1 KGHDR, CDR2 SFDVKD. The V gene lost 4 bases and the J gene lost 8 bases, with 10 bases spanning the gap. The CDR3 is made up of 12 amino acids. The CDR3 spells CATSEQGFGYTF. In DNA form, the CDR3 reads TGTGCCACCAGTGAACAGGGTTTCGGCTACACCTTC.

V gene TRBV2 combines with J gene TRBJ2-7; 11 nucleotides agree with TRBD2. The CDR3 is 16 amino acids. Germline lookup yields CDR1 SNHLY and CDR2 FYNNEI. With 2 bases clipped from V and 4 bases from J, the junction kept 7 bases outside the gene matches. The CDR3 DNA reads as TGTGCCAGCAGTGAATACGGCCTAGCGGGGGGTTACGAGCAGTACGTC. This translates into CASSEYGLAGGYEQYV.

V is TRBV28 and J is TRBJ1-6; perhaps TRBD1 as D (6 bases). The CDR3 length is 15 residues. The germline CDR1 and CDR2 sequences are MDHEN and SYDVKM. V was clipped by 6 bases and J by 6 bases, with 15 bases between them. The CDR3 nucleotides read TGTGCCAGCAGGCCCTCGGGGGGGCCTAATTCACCCCTCCACTTT. This gives the protein CASRPSGGPNSPLHF.

This rearrangement joins TRBV18 to TRBJ2-7; D gene unclear. This CDR3 is built from 13 residues. Germline values: CDR1 KGHSH, CDR2 LQKENI. Deletions cut 3 bases from V and 2 bases from J, with 8 bases between. The CDR3 nucleotides are TGTGCCAGCTCACCGACGGCGACCTACGAGCAGTACTTC. Amino acid sequence: CASSPTATYEQYF.

This clone was picked up one time. V gene TRBV5-1 combines with J gene TRBJ2-1; D unclear. The ends were cut back, 2 bases at V and 8 bases at J, with 5 bases in the middle. Germline CDR1 and CDR2: SGHRS and YFSETQ. CDR3 length: 11 residues. In DNA form, the CDR3 reads TGCGCCAGCAGCTTAGTCGATGAGCAGTTCTTC. Protein product: CASSLVDEQFF.

In the case of this clone: Other DNA sequences of this sample code for an identical CDR3. DNA for the CDR3: TGTGCCAGCAGTGTACTAGGGGGTAACTATGGCTACACCTTC. Encoded protein: CASSVLGGNYGYTF. This rearrangement joins TRBV25-1 to TRBJ1-2; the D gene is possibly TRBD1 (6 bases). The CDR3 totals 14 residues. The germline gives CDR1 MGHDK, CDR2 SYGVNS. V was cut by 4 bases and J by 1 base, with 10 bases left in between.

The CDR3 DNA is TGTGCCAGCTCAGCCCGGACGGGACAGGGAAATGAAAAACTGTTTTTT. This translates into CASSARTGQGNEKLFF. This rearrangement joins TRBV18 to TRBJ1-4, with TRBD1 identical over 9 bases. Germline CDR1 is KGHSH and CDR2 is LQKENI. CDR3 length: 16 residues. V lost 5 bases to trimming and J lost 5 bases; unmatched junction nucleotides: 9.

The V gene is TRBV29-1, the J gene TRBJ1-3, with 9 bases fitting TRBD1. Trimming cost V 5 bases and J 4 bases; bases outside gene matches: 3. The CDR3 runs to 13 residues. Germline assignment: CDR1 SQVTM and CDR2 ANQGSEA. CDR3 region: CSVSTGGGNTIYF. CDR3 nucleotides: TGCAGCGTTAGCACAGGGGGCGGAAACACCATATATTTT.

This clone has a handful of counts. The chain's CDR3 is CASSQVWAEEETQYF. DNA for the CDR3: TGCGCCAGCAGCCAAGTGTGGGCAGAAGAAGAGACCCAGTACTTC. V is TRBV4-3 and J is TRBJ2-5; no reliable D call. The CDR3 has 15 residues. Trimming removed 1 base from V and 3 bases from J, with 12 bases in between. CDR1 is LGHNA, CDR2 YSLEER, per germline.

V gene TRBV4-2 combines with J gene TRBJ2-7; possibly TRBD2 for D (6 bases). CDR1 LGHNA and CDR2 YNFKEQ come from the germline V gene. The length of the CDR3 is 16 residues. V shed 4 bases and J shed 0 bases, with 16 bases lying between them. The CDR3 DNA follows: TGTGCCAGCAGCCGCGATTCCGGGACTCTCTCCTACGAGCAGTACTTC. Its translation is CASSRDSGTLSYEQYF.

CDR3 loop: CASSLGGQHLGIDTEAFF. DNA for the CDR3: TGTGCCAGCAGCTTAGGGGGTCAGCACCTCGGTATTGACACTGAAGCTTTCTTT. The chain uses TRBV7-3 and TRBJ1-1, with D possibly TRBD1 on 5 matching bases. The germline CDR1 and CDR2 sequences are SGHTA and FQGTGA. The CDR3 is made up of 18 amino acids. V lost 2 bases, J lost 3 bases, and 22 bases lay in between.

The CDR3 region is CASSETNTEAFF. The CDR3 nucleotides read TGTGCCAGCAGTGAAACGAACACTGAAGCTTTCTTT. The J gene is TRBJ1-1, the V gene TRBV2; D remains ambiguous. Germline CDR1 is SNHLY and CDR2 is FYNNEI. Trimming pared 2 bases from V and 1 base from J, leaving 2 bases between. The CDR3 has 12 residues.

This clone was observed a few times. CDR3 sequence (DNA): TGTGCCAGCAGTTCTTACTACAATGAGCAGTTCTTC. Its protein is CASSSYYNEQFF. The chain links TRBV28 to TRBJ2-1; D unresolved. The length of the CDR3 is 12 residues. Germline assignment: CDR1 MDHEN and CDR2 SYDVKM. V dropped 4 bases and J dropped 3 bases, with 4 bases sitting between them.

This chain links TRBV11-2 with TRBJ2-2; D gene uncertain. Trimming cost V 7 bases and J 4 bases, with 10 bases left between them. In germline, CDR1 is SGHAT, CDR2 FQNNGV. This CDR3 has 13 amino acids. The CDR3: CASTLGFTGELFF. In nucleotides, the CDR3 is TGTGCCAGCACGCTGGGCTTCACCGGGGAGCTGTTTTTT.

This chain connects TRBV30 to TRBJ1-3, with D unclear. Germline V gene sequence: CDR1 GTSNPN, CDR2 SVGIG (reference sequence). CDR3 length equals 16 residues. The germline V and J ends were trimmed by 0 bases and 0 bases, with 12 bases remaining between them. The CDR3 bases are TGTGCCTGGAGTGTAACCGTAGCGATCTCTGGAAACACCATATATTTT. This sequence encodes CAWSVTVAISGNTIYF.

The chain uses TRBV23-1 and TRBJ2-5; D is ambiguous. TRBV23-1 is annotated as an ORF whose role is uncertain. With 2 bases removed from V and 1 base from J, the gap between germline ends came to 5 bases. This CDR3 region has 13 residues. Here the CDR3 DNA reads TGCGCCAGCAGTCAACGGGTCCAAGAGACCCAGTACTTC. Amino acid sequence: CASSQRVQETQYF.

The chain is built from TRBV5-5 and TRBJ1-2; D is unclear. The CDR3 length is 11 residues. V was shortened by 2 bases and J by 14 bases, with 13 bases between the two germline ends. Germline V gene data show CDR1 as SGHKS and CDR2 as YYEKEE (reference sequence). The CDR3 DNA sequence: TGTGCCAGCAGCTTTTCACAGCTCTGGACCTTC. This translates into CASSFSQLWTF.

The chain couples TRBV7-9 to TRBJ2-7; the D is unclear. Trimming cost V 0 bases and J 1 base, with 7 bases left between them. The germline CDR1 and CDR2 sequences are SEHNR and FQNEAQ (reference sequence). There are 14 residues in the CDR3. The CDR3 is CASSLAYSSYEQYF. In nucleotides, the CDR3 is TGTGCCAGCAGCTTAGCGTACTCTTCCTACGAGCAGTACTTC.

V and J are TRBV28 and TRBJ2-5; TRBD1 agrees at 8 bases. V trimming: 7 bases; J trimming: 5 bases; junction bases outside the gene matches: 9. The length of the CDR3 is 14 residues. Looked up from germline, CDR1 is MDHEN and CDR2 is SYDVKM. In DNA, the CDR3 is TGTGCCAGCACGGCAGGGGGCTCCGTGGAGACCCAGTACTTC. This sequence encodes CASTAGGSVETQYF.

This clone appeared a single time. This sequence joins TRBV7-2 and TRBJ2-1; possibly TRBD2 for D (5 bases). Germline CDR1 is SGHTA and CDR2 is FQGNSA. The CDR3 sequence is 14 residues long. The ends were cut back, 4 bases at V and 6 bases at J, with 13 bases in the middle. CDR3 region: CASSSGLLVNEQFF. The CDR3 DNA sequence: TGTGCCAGCAGCTCGGGGTTGCTAGTCAATGAGCAGTTCTTC.

This clone was counted between two and nine times. This chain uses TRBV10-3 with TRBJ1-1; the match to TRBD1 covers 8 bases. Germline assignment: CDR1 ENHRY and CDR2 SYGVKD. With V trimmed by 6 bases and J by 5 bases, 8 bases remained unmatched. The CDR3 consists of 14 residues. The CDR3 protein is CAISGDRGGTEAFF. DNA for the CDR3: TGTGCCATCAGCGGAGACAGGGGAGGGACTGAAGCTTTCTTT.

The V gene is TRBV6-2 or TRBV6-3, the J gene TRBJ2-5, with D hard to call. Trimming took 4 bases from V and 0 from J, leaving 3 bases between them. Germline-derived CDR1 and CDR2 are MNHEY and SVGEGT. The length of the CDR3 is 12 residues. The CDR3: CASSSYQETQYF. Written as DNA, the CDR3 is TGTGCCAGCAGTTCGTACCAAGAGACCCAGTACTTC.

The chain links TRBV4-3 to TRBJ1-6, with a tentative D call TRBD1 (5 bases). This CDR3 comprises 17 residues. Germline V lookup: CDR1 LGHNA, CDR2 YSLEER. The V gene lost 1 base and the J gene lost 8 bases, with 18 bases spanning the gap. CDR3 amino acids: CASSQARGQGPDSPLHF. CDR3 nucleotides: TGCGCCAGCAGCCAAGCTCGAGGGCAGGGCCCTGATTCACCCCTCCACTTT.

V usage is TRBV25-1 and J usage is TRBJ2-5, with a possible D match to TRBD2 (6 bases). This CDR3 has 16 residues. CDR1 and CDR2 from the germline V gene are MGHDK and SYGVNS. V gave up 6 bases and J gave up 4 bases, with 21 bases separating them. CDR3 sequence reads: CASSPRRGREVETQYF. The CDR3 nucleotides are TGTGCCAGCAGCCCCAGGCGAGGCAGGGAGGTAGAGACCCAGTACTTC.

This CDR3 is CASSPPSHLQFF. The CDR3, as DNA: TGTGCCAGCAGCCCCCCTTCCCATTTACAGTTCTTC. The chain combines TRBV7-9 with TRBJ2-1, with no clear D. The CDR3 spans 12 residues. Deletions cut 5 bases from V and 13 bases from J, with 15 bases between. From germline, CDR1 is SEHNR and CDR2 FQNEAQ (reference sequence).

The chain is built from TRBV19 and TRBJ1-5; D unresolved. Trimming removed 7 bases from V and 3 bases from J, with 7 bases in between. The CDR3 is 12 residues long. Germline lookup yields CDR1 LNHDA and CDR2 SQIVND (reference sequence). CDR3 bases: TGTGCCAGTAAGTCCTCCAATCAGCCCCAGCATTTT. Translation gives CASKSSNQPQHF.

This chain links TRBV4-3 with TRBJ1-5; D is unclear. Trimming stripped 1 base from V and 1 base from J, with 8 bases between. The CDR3 has 15 amino acids. Germline assignment: CDR1 LGHNA and CDR2 YSLEER. CDR3 in DNA: TGCGCCAGCAGCCAAGGAGCGGGGAGCAATCAGCCCCAGCATTTT. This translates into CASSQGAGSNQPQHF.